The clone carrying this T cell receptor (beta chain) was found a few times. Its target is unknown. The data derive from a study of T-cell reconstitution after alpha-beta-depleted transplantation in children. The study's findings and limits: Once a year had passed after transplant, T-cell counts and diversity came mostly from newly produced T cells. It was reported that alpha-beta T cells came from several hundred expanded graft clones (about two months after transplant). Some patients showed high day-60 TCRbeta diversity, which derived from surviving recipient T cells and thymic progenitors.

Unique molecular identifiers were used to barcode this TCRbeta library. TCRdb re-analysed the PCR reads in MiXCR, keeping a single row per CDR3 protein. Altogether about 300,000 distinct CDR3 sequences are present, 7.5% to 9% being singletons, with the ten largest covering approximately 9.6%. The CDR3 totals 15 residues. The V segment lost 5 bases and the J segment 7 bases; nucleotides outside the gene matches: 14. CDR1 DFQATT and CDR2 SNEGSKA come from the germline V gene (reference sequence). The rearrangement joins TRBV20-1 to TRBJ1-1; 9 nucleotides align to TRBD1. Sequences were derived from peripheral blood, sampled 360 days after TCRalphabeta/CD19-depleted stem cell transplant. This receptor was obtained from a female patient aged 2 to 10 who had a stem cell transplant for Fanconi anemia, so the T cells may come from the graft donor. This CDR3 is CSAGGKQGASIEAFF. CDR3 DNA sequence: TGCAGTGCTGGGGGGAAACAGGGGGCAAGTATTGAAGCTTTCTTT.